This TCR beta chain appears in the sequencing data of a study of Ad26.COV2.S vaccination and SARS-CoV-2 variants. Study context: By the intramuscular route, Ad26.COV2.S was given once, or twice 56 days apart.

Stated treatment: around 19 received Ad26.COV2.S at low or high dose, single or two shots; 5 received placebo; per-sample allocation not given. All samples were drawn on day 63, counting from the first vaccine or placebo injection. Clones were sequenced by immunoSEQ multiplex PCR, and TCRdb holds only the in-frame ones, with some missing. The sample consists of about 680,000 clones, more than 80% of them appearing once. Germline loops: CDR1 SGHTA, CDR2 FQGTGA. With 6 bases clipped from V and 6 bases from J, the junction kept 7 bases outside the gene matches. This CDR3 has 14 amino acids. The V gene is TRBV7-3, the J gene TRBJ2-2, with 7 bases that match TRBD2. The receptor's source is a person aged 18-60 years who received the Ad26.COV2.S COVID-19 vaccine or a placebo. The sequencing used peripheral blood, collected in a trial of Ad26.COV2.S vaccine versus placebo. CDR3 sequence: CASSRGGSAGELFF. DNA for the CDR3: TGTGCCAGCAGTCGCGGGGGTTCGGCCGGGGAGCTGTTTTTT.